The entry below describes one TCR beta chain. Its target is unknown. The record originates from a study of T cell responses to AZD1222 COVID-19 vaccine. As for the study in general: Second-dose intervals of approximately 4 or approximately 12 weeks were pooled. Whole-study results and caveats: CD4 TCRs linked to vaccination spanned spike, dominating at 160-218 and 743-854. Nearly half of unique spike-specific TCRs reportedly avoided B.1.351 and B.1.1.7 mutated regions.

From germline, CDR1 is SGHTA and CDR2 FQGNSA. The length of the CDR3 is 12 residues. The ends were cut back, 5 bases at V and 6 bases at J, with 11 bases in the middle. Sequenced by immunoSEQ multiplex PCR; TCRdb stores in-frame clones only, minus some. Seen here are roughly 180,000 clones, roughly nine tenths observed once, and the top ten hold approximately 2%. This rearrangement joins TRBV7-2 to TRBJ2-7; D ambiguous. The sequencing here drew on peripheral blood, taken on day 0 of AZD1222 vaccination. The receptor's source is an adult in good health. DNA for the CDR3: TGTGCCAGCAGCCCCTCGGTACGCGAGCAGTACTTC. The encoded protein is CASSPSVREQYF.